The next 32 T cell receptor beta chains were all read from a single sample in a study of blood T cell repertoires in COVID-19. The table came from immunoSEQ multiplex PCR; TCRdb's copy has only in-frame clones and leaves some out. This table holds 170,000 or so clones, around nine tenths found once. The sample taken for sequencing was peripheral blood. The receptors come from a woman in her late teens or twenties who had recovered from COVID-19.

V and J are TRBV5-4 and TRBJ2-5; TRBD2 is a possible D gene (5 bases). The CDR3 extends over 14 amino acids. V lost 3 bases and J 9 bases, leaving 18 bases between the germline ends. From germline, CDR1 is SGHNT and CDR2 YYREEE (reference sequence). CDR3 loop: CASSSGPAVLAQYF. The CDR3 DNA is TGTGCCAGCAGCTCCGGGCCAGCGGTTTTGGCCCAGTACTTC.

V usage is TRBV19 and J usage is TRBJ1-2; weak D call: TRBD1 (5 bases). Germline CDR1 reads LNHDA; CDR2 reads SQIVND (reference sequence). V gave up 5 bases and J gave up 5 bases, with 9 bases separating them. This CDR3 spans 12 amino acids. CDR3 region: CASSPRQYGYTF. In DNA, the CDR3 is TGTGCCAGTAGTCCGCGACAGTATGGCTACACCTTC.

V and J are TRBV9 and TRBJ1-3; 8 nucleotides match TRBD1. The ends lost 7 bases at V and 0 bases at J; junction bases unmatched: 3. Germline values: CDR1 SGDLS, CDR2 YYNGEE. The length of the CDR3 is 14 residues. Here the CDR3 DNA reads TGTGCCAGCGGCACAGGGGGCTCTGGAAACACCATATATTTT. The encoded protein is CASGTGGSGNTIYF.

The chain links TRBV9 to TRBJ2-2; unclear D gene. Trimming stripped 4 bases from V and 7 bases from J, with 8 bases between. CDR3 size: 12 residues. The germline V gene has CDR1 SGDLS and CDR2 YYNGEE. CDR3 bases: TGTGCCAGCAGCCCCACTGGCGGGGAGCTGTTTTTT. Residues: CASSPTGGELFF.

V usage is TRBV2 and J usage is TRBJ1-2, with TRBD1 matching 7 bases. The CDR3 is made up of 15 amino acids. Germline values: CDR1 SNHLY, CDR2 FYNNEI. V trimming: 6 bases; J trimming: 6 bases; junction bases outside the gene matches: 13. In DNA, the CDR3 is TGTGCCAGCAGCGGGGACAGAGCCAACGAGCATGGCTACACCTTC. It yields the protein CASSGDRANEHGYTF.

This clone was found a few times. The genes are TRBV12-3 or TRBV12-4 and TRBJ2-1, with D uncertain. The CDR3 has 12 residues. Between the trimmed V and J ends, which lost 7 bases and 6 bases, there was a span of 10 bases. CDR3 sequence reads: CASKAGANEQFF. The DNA of the CDR3 is TGTGCCAGCAAGGCCGGAGCCAATGAGCAGTTCTTC.

The V gene is TRBV19, the J gene TRBJ2-1; 10 bases match TRBD2. Germline V gene lookup returns CDR1 LNHDA and CDR2 SQIVND (reference sequence). This CDR3 comprises 14 residues. V lost 4 bases to trimming and J lost 8 bases; unmatched junction nucleotides: 5. The CDR3 here is CASSSLAGEDEQFF. Here the CDR3 DNA reads TGTGCCAGTAGTAGCCTAGCGGGAGAGGATGAGCAGTTCTTC.

The rearrangement links TRBV24-1 to TRBJ2-2, with 10 positions matching TRBD1. Germline assignment: CDR1 KGHDR and CDR2 SFDVKD. This CDR3 comprises 15 residues. Germline trimming cut 4 bases from V and 6 bases from J; bases unmatched to any gene: 4. This chain's CDR3 is CATSDSDRGSGELFF. CDR3 bases: TGTGCCACCAGTGACTCGGACAGGGGGTCCGGGGAGCTGTTTTTT.

DNA for the CDR3: TGTGCCAGCAGCTTGGAGCCCGCGGGCGCCTACAATGAGCAGTTCTTC. Its translation is CASSLEPAGAYNEQFF. This chain links TRBV7-2 with TRBJ2-1; a possible D gene is TRBD2 (5 bases). Germline CDR1 and CDR2: SGHTA and FQGNSA. The CDR3 is made up of 16 amino acids. V dropped 3 bases and J dropped 2 bases, with 14 bases sitting between them.

In DNA form, the CDR3 reads TGTGCCTGGAGTGTACGAGCGGGCTACACAGATACGCAGTATTTT. Its protein product is CAWSVRAGYTDTQYF. The chain employs TRBV30 and TRBJ2-3, with D perhaps TRBD2 (6 bases). The germline CDR1 and CDR2 sequences are GTSNPN and SVGIG (reference sequence). Deletions cut 0 bases from V and 2 bases from J, with 12 bases between. This CDR3 is 15 amino acids long.

This rearrangement joins TRBV6-5 to TRBJ2-7; 11 nucleotides align to TRBD1. The V gene's germline CDR1 is MNHEY and CDR2 SVGAGI. V dropped 7 bases and J dropped 6; count of bases not matched to a gene: 2. The CDR3 runs to 12 residues. CDR3 DNA sequence: TGTGCCAGCAAGGGACAGGGGGTCGAGCAGTACTTC. Protein: CASKGQGVEQYF.

The CDR3 nucleotides read TGTGCCAGCTCACCGGACAGGGTTTCACCCCTCCACTTT. It yields the protein CASSPDRVSPLHF. This chain links TRBV18 with TRBJ1-6, with TRBD1 matching 8 bases. Germline CDR1 reads KGHSH; CDR2 reads LQKENI. V shed 3 bases, J shed 9 bases, and the junction held 1 base outside the gene matches. The CDR3 covers 13 residues.

V gene TRBV27 combines with J gene TRBJ1-1; 8 positions match TRBD1. The CDR3 length is 19 residues. In germline, CDR1 is MNHEY, CDR2 SMNVEV (reference sequence). Trimming at V came to 1 base and at J to 3 bases, leaving 16 bases not matched to a gene. CDR3 sequence reads: CASSLYRRGRAPRHTEAFF. DNA for the CDR3: TGTGCCAGCAGTTTATACCGCAGGGGGCGAGCTCCGCGGCACACTGAAGCTTTCTTT.

The chain joins TRBV11-3 to TRBJ1-3; 8 bases align to TRBD1. CDR1 is SGHNT, CDR2 YENEEA, per germline. This CDR3 has 17 amino acids. The V gene end was trimmed by 6 bases and the J gene end by 2 bases; junction bases not matched to a gene: 12. The CDR3 here is CASREDPGTGTGNTIYF. CDR3 nucleotides: TGTGCCAGCAGGGAAGACCCCGGGACAGGCACTGGAAACACCATATATTTT.

The chain employs TRBV27 and TRBJ2-7; maybe TRBD2 (7 bases). In germline, CDR1 is MNHEY, CDR2 SMNVEV (reference sequence). The CDR3 length is 13 residues. The ends were cut back, 8 bases at V and 5 bases at J, with 16 bases in the middle. The CDR3 DNA reads as TGTGCCAGCGGCCTAGGGGGGAGGGACGAGCAGTACTTC. Its translation: CASGLGGRDEQYF.

The chain employs TRBV9 and TRBJ1-2, with D uncertain. Between the trimmed V and J ends, which lost 9 bases and 3 bases, there was a span of 12 bases. This CDR3 contains 12 residues. Germline CDR1 SGDLS, CDR2 YYNGEE. The CDR3 nucleotides read TGTGCCACCGGAGGAGGGCACTATGGCTACACCTTC. Amino acid sequence: CATGGGHYGYTF.

The chain is built from TRBV19 and TRBJ1-2; D is uncertain. Per the germline V gene, CDR1 is LNHDA and CDR2 is SQIVND (reference sequence). This CDR3 spans 13 amino acids. V was clipped by 1 base and J by 1 base, with 4 bases between them. The CDR3 spells CASSIAHNYGYTF. The CDR3 DNA sequence: TGTGCCAGTAGTATAGCACATAACTATGGCTACACCTTC.

This chain joins TRBV4-1 and TRBJ2-7, with TRBD2 as a possible D gene (5 bases). In germline, CDR1 is MGHRA, CDR2 YSYEKL. V was pared by 0 bases and J by 6 bases, with 9 bases between. There are 13 residues in the CDR3. As DNA, the CDR3 is TGCGCCAGCAGCCAAGACACTAGGAGCGAGCAGTACGTC. Translated, it gives CASSQDTRSEQYV.

In DNA form, the CDR3 reads TGTGCCAGCAGCGTAGGATCGACAGTTGGACAAGAGACCCAGTACTTC. Translating gives CASSVGSTVGQETQYF. The chain has TRBV9 and TRBJ2-5; tentative D call: TRBD1 (5 bases). The germline V gene has CDR1 SGDLS and CDR2 YYNGEE. V lost 0 bases and J 2 bases, leaving 14 bases between the germline ends. The CDR3 is 16 amino acids.

This clone was seen more than once but under ten times. The chain carries TRBV19 and TRBJ2-3, with D tentatively TRBD1 (6 bases). CDR1 and CDR2 from the germline V gene are LNHDA and SQIVND (reference sequence). The CDR3 extends over 14 amino acids. V was clipped by 6 bases and J by 3 bases, with 13 bases between them. Here the CDR3 DNA reads TGTGCCAGTAGATCGGACAGTTCGACAGATACGCAGTATTTT. Protein sequence: CASRSDSSTDTQYF.

V usage is TRBV9 and J usage is TRBJ2-3; D is perhaps TRBD1 (6 bases). V lost 0 bases, J lost 3 bases, and 11 bases lay in between. CDR1 is SGDLS and CDR2 is YYNGEE in the germline V gene. The CDR3 runs 15 residues. In DNA, the CDR3 is TGTGCCAGCAGCGTAGTGGGGGCGCTGACAGATACGCAGTATTTT. Translated: CASSVVGALTDTQYF.

The chain has TRBV19 and TRBJ1-5; 11 bases match TRBD1. CDR1 and CDR2 from the germline V gene are LNHDA and SQIVND (reference sequence). The ends lost 7 bases at V and 6 bases at J; junction bases unmatched: 11. The CDR3 totals 16 residues. The CDR3 spells CASNEPGTGGIQPQHF. In DNA form, the CDR3 reads TGTGCCAGTAACGAGCCCGGGACAGGGGGTATTCAGCCCCAGCATTTT.

The chain employs TRBV5-1 and TRBJ2-1; perhaps TRBD2 as D (5 bases). Germline V gene data show CDR1 as SGHRS and CDR2 as YFSETQ. The CDR3 has 10 residues. V gave up 7 bases and J gave up 10 bases, with 9 bases separating them. CDR3 DNA sequence: TGCGCCAGCGGAGGCCGGGAGCAGTTCTTC. Its translation is CASGGREQFF.

The CDR3: CASSLSQALWAFF. CDR3 in DNA: TGTGCCAGCAGCTTATCGCAGGCCCTGTGGGCTTTCTTT. V usage is TRBV7-2 and J usage is TRBJ1-1; no reliable D call. Per the germline V gene, CDR1 is SGHTA and CDR2 is FQGNSA. The germline V and J ends were trimmed by 2 bases and 11 bases, with 15 bases remaining between them. This CDR3 has 13 residues.

The chain links TRBV5-1 to TRBJ2-2; D possibly corresponds to TRBD1 (6 bases). The V gene lost 0 bases and the J gene lost 0 bases, with 6 bases spanning the gap. The CDR3 runs 15 residues. CDR1 SGHRS and CDR2 YFSETQ come from the germline V gene. CDR3 coding DNA: TGCGCCAGCAGCTTGGGGGACACGAACACCGGGGAGCTGTTTTTT. As protein: CASSLGDTNTGELFF.

This chain links TRBV2 with TRBJ2-3; 8 bases map to TRBD2. Per germline, CDR1 SNHLY and CDR2 FYNNEI. The ends lost 4 bases at V and 3 bases at J; junction bases unmatched: 3. This CDR3 spans 14 amino acids. CDR3 nucleotide sequence: TGTGCCAGCAGTGCGGGGGGGAGGACAGATACGCAGTATTTT. Amino acid sequence: CASSAGGRTDTQYF.

The chain employs TRBV7-9 and TRBJ2-5, with D unresolved. Trimming cost V 4 bases and J 4 bases, with 13 bases left between them. Per the germline V gene, CDR1 is SEHNR and CDR2 is FQNEAQ (reference sequence). There are 14 residues in the CDR3. The CDR3 here is CASSSDGYRETQYF. CDR3 sequence (DNA): TGTGCCAGCAGCTCCGACGGGTATAGAGAGACCCAGTACTTC.

Notes on this clone: The same CDR3 is also encoded by other DNA sequences in this sample. V usage is TRBV5-4 and J usage is TRBJ2-5, with 14 nucleotides matching TRBD2. Germline V gene sequence: CDR1 SGHNT, CDR2 YYREEE (reference sequence). The CDR3 is 15 amino acids. Germline trimming cut 3 bases from V and 5 bases from J; bases unmatched to any gene: 3. Here the CDR3 DNA reads TGTGCCAGCAGCTGGGGACTAGCGGGAGTCGAGACCCAGTACTTC. It codes for CASSWGLAGVETQYF.

This sequence joins TRBV12-3 or TRBV12-4 and TRBJ2-6; D unclear. The length of the CDR3 is 13 residues. The V end lost 2 bases, the J end lost 12 bases, and 11 bases lay between the germline ends. The CDR3 spells CASSLPDGSVLTF. The CDR3 DNA is TGTGCCAGCAGTTTACCCGACGGGTCCGTCCTGACTTTC.

This clone was seen only once. The V call is TRBV19, the J call TRBJ2-7; D perhaps matches TRBD2 (6 bases). Germline V gene data show CDR1 as LNHDA and CDR2 as SQIVND (reference sequence). Trimming pared 4 bases from V and 3 bases from J, leaving 10 bases between. The CDR3 length is 13 residues. The chain's CDR3 is CASSRLEGYEQYF. CDR3 nucleotides: TGTGCCAGTAGTAGGTTGGAGGGCTACGAGCAGTACTTC.

The chain combines TRBV7-3 with TRBJ2-2, with D maybe TRBD1 (6 bases). CDR3 size: 14 residues. With 3 bases removed from V and 6 bases from J, the gap between germline ends came to 11 bases. CDR1 and CDR2 from the germline V gene are SGHTA and FQGTGA. The CDR3 region is CASSLMTGAGELFF. The CDR3 nucleotides read TGTGCCAGCAGCTTGATGACAGGCGCCGGGGAGCTGTTTTTT.

The chain uses TRBV6-2 or TRBV6-3 and TRBJ2-1; the match to TRBD1 covers 7 bases. The CDR3 has 15 residues. In germline, CDR1 is MNHEY, CDR2 SVGEGT. V lost 1 base to trimming and J lost 9 bases; unmatched junction nucleotides: 9. This CDR3 is CASSYLTGYSGEQFF. CDR3 coding DNA: TGTGCCAGCAGTTACTTGACAGGGTATTCGGGTGAGCAGTTCTTC.